Given below is one TCR beta chain in context. The data originate from a study of blood T cell repertoires in COVID-19. CDR1 and CDR2 (germline): SGHTA, FQGNSA. This CDR3 is 12 amino acids long. Trimming cost V 6 bases and J 6 bases; bases outside gene matches: 5. Repertoires were generated with immunoSEQ multiplex PCR, while TCRdb's copy carries only in-frame clones and drops some. The sample lists about 160,000 clones; about 92% were seen once. This receptor was obtained from a man aged 25 to 40 with COVID-19, enrolled during active disease. This chain connects TRBV7-2 to TRBJ2-7, with 7 bases fitting TRBD1. Sequenced input: peripheral blood. Here the CDR3 reads CASRKQGPEQYF. The CDR3 region has the DNA TGTGCCAGCAGAAAACAGGGGCCCGAGCAGTACTTC.